This T cell receptor (beta chain) was identified in a study of blood T cell repertoires in COVID-19. Whole-study context: From T cells, B-cell-depleted T cells, or PBMCs came the material, which was cDNA or gDNA.

The protocol was immunoSEQ multiplex PCR, while the TCRdb copy is restricted to in-frame clones and leaves out a portion. The table shows some 180,000 clones, with around 84% occurring only once. Germline CDR1 reads SGHRS; CDR2 reads YFSETQ. CDR3 length: 15 amino acids. Trimming removed 4 bases from V and 0 bases from J, with 14 bases in between. The rearrangement uses TRBV5-1 and TRBJ2-7; a weak D match, TRBD2 (6 bases). The material sequenced was peripheral blood. The TCR sequence derives from a woman aged 80 or over with COVID-19, enrolled during active disease. The CDR3: CASSPGTGISYEQYF. The CDR3 region has the DNA TGCGCCAGCAGCCCCGGGACTGGCATCTCCTACGAGCAGTACTTC.